This T cell receptor (beta chain) was recorded in a study of CD8 T cells in Susac syndrome (dated by TCRdb to the late 2010s). Regarding the research as a whole: Among the sequenced Susac syndrome patients, five or six had clinically active disease and roughly 8 were in clinical remission. At the time of blood withdrawal, Susac syndrome patients were either therapy-naive, taking corticosteroids (with some also receiving IVIg), or on IVIg alone. The study used repertoire sequencing to test whether antigen drove CD8+ T cell activation and differentiation in Susac syndrome. Study-wide findings and limitations: The TCR sequencing and HLA analysis was acknowledged to have included a relatively small number of individuals. No clonal expansion was detected in the CD4+ T cell repertoire of Susac syndrome patients.

High-throughput TCR beta sequencing profiled peripheral blood CD8+ and CD4+ T cells from healthy donors, Susac syndrome patients and multiple sclerosis patients. The Susac syndrome patients fulfilled recently defined diagnostic criteria for definite or probable disease. CD8+ TEMRA cells were enriched by FACS, while bulk CD8+ and CD4+ T cells were purified by magnetic negative isolation. Blood was collected in EDTA tubes and processed within 24 hours, with PBMCs isolated through density gradient centrifugation. PBMCs intended for TCR sequencing were cryopreserved in liquid nitrogen and were subsequently thawed in a 37 degrees C water bath. Purity of sorted or isolated CD4+, CD8+ and CD8+ TEMRA cells was at least 90%. As concerns this clonotype: Its antigen is unknown. Base qualities are not provided; no much larger clone lies one nucleotide away.

RNA was extracted with the RNeasy kit and roughly 0.45 to 1 ug was reverse transcribed using random hexamers. The immunoSEQ multiplex PCR assay, which covers 54 Vbeta and 13 Jbeta segments, was used to amplify TCR beta CDR3 regions. PCR amplification bias was corrected using a synthetic template baseline for primer optimization and computational correction. Under the source paper's analysis protocol: Reads were assigned to V, D and J genes according to IMGT and analyzed in immunoSEQ Analyzer, with only productive sequences retained. Clonality was calculated as one minus the Shannon entropy normalized by log2 of the number of productive unique sequences. For each patient and control, public and private clones were evaluated within the 100 most prevalent clones. Clones were defined as Susac-specific if absent from the healthy and MS cohorts, from approximately 1,100 published viral clones and from other ImmuneACCESS disease sequences. The public sequencing data were trimmed at Q25 with fastp and processed into clonotypes with MiXCR by TCRdb, which kept only in-frame beta chains. For every CDR3 protein sequence, its rows merge into one entry that carries the most common genes and DNA. What appears here as the V and J calls and clone size reflects TCRdb's work, not the paper's. For this sample the table gives 180,000 or so distinct CDR3 sequences, of which about 95% were detected only once. The ten largest clones add up to 0.099% of the sample.

The V and J ends are trimmed by 6 bases and 4 bases, leaving 9 bases between them. CDR1 and CDR2 were assigned from the germline V gene (reference sequence) as LNHDA and SQIVND. Spanning cysteine to phenylalanine, the CDR3 consists of 13 amino acids. Only CDR3 DNA remains: 39 bases, in frame from the first base. The V and J genes are TRBV19 and TRBJ1-4; TRBD1 is a possible D gene, resting on 6 matching bases. Sample: CD4+ T cells from PBMCs. The source of this sequence is a human donor with Susac syndrome. The nucleotide sequence is TGTGCCAGTAGGGACAGAATTAATGAAAAACTGTTTTTT. The encoded protein is CASRDRINEKLFF.